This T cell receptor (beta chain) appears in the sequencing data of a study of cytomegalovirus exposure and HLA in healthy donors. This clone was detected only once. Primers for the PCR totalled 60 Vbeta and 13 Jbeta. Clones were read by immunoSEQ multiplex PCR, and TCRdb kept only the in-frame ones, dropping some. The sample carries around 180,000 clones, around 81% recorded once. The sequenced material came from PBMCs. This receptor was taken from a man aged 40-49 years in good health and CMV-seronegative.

The CDR3 bases are TGTGCCACCAGCAGAGTTGGAGGGGGCGGAGGGGCTAACTATGGCTACACCTTC. Its translation: CATSRVGGGGGANYGYTF. The chain uses TRBV15 and TRBJ1-2; 7 bases fit TRBD1. This CDR3 comprises 18 residues. CDR1 is LNHNV, CDR2 YYDKDF, per germline (reference sequence). The ends lost 1 base at V and 0 bases at J; junction bases unmatched: 11.